These T cell receptor beta chains were read from a single sample in a study of cytomegalovirus exposure and HLA in healthy donors. Assay: immunoSEQ multiplex PCR; the TCRdb copy retains only in-frame clones and omits some. The data contain about 150,000 clones, about 70% of them singletons. The specimen sequenced was PBMCs. Receptors originate from a man aged 25 to 45 in good health and CMV-seropositive. The CDR3 runs from the conserved cysteine through the conserved F or W. Fields, in order: J gene, D gene, V gene, CDR3 protein. A D gene is named only where the DNA matches it firmly.

TRBJ1-2	-	TRBV6-6	CASNMDGAGGYTF
TRBJ2-7	-	TRBV27	CASSTSSYEQYF
TRBJ1-1	-	TRBV18	CASSPPDRQNTEAFF
TRBJ2-7	TRBD2	TRBV7-9	CASSRWTSGSPYEQYF
TRBJ1-1	TRBD1	TRBV5-4	CASSPDRVYTEAFF
TRBJ2-7	-	TRBV6-5	CASSYSDRLYEQYF
TRBJ1-1	-	TRBV29-1	CSVGWSSNTEAFF
TRBJ2-1	TRBD2	TRBV5-1	CASSDLAGVSNEQFF
TRBJ1-5	TRBD1	TRBV19	CASTSARQGAVQPQHF
TRBJ1-5	-	TRBV6-5	CASSYSHGADQPQHF
TRBJ1-1	TRBD1	TRBV28	CASSTHTGAGNTEAFF
TRBJ2-5	-	TRBV5-4	CASSLVDSRETQYF
TRBJ1-1	TRBD1	TRBV6-5	CASSYRQGFMNTEAFF
TRBJ2-2	-	TRBV28	CASREGALTGELFF
TRBJ2-6	-	TRBV5-1	CASSPTTVSGANVLTF
TRBJ1-2	-	TRBV19	CASSVQGNYGYTF
TRBJ2-1	TRBD1	TRBV7-7	CASSLGDSKVQEQFF
TRBJ2-3	-	TRBV27	CASSLEGTSTDTQYF
TRBJ2-5	-	TRBV7-9	CSSSSVRETQYF
TRBJ2-5	-	TRBV29-1	CSVGPTGGETQYF
TRBJ2-7	TRBD2	TRBV13	CASSTTSGRRSYEQYF
TRBJ2-2	TRBD2	TRBV4-1	CASSPGTSGLTGELFF
TRBJ2-7	TRBD2	TRBV2	CAGRFPGLAAEQYF
TRBJ1-2	TRBD1	TRBV9	CASSTPTGGYGYTF
TRBJ1-1	TRBD1	TRBV10-3	CATSDRGTREAFF
TRBJ1-1	-	TRBV9	CASSEGGSGEAFF
TRBJ1-3	-	TRBV5-4	CASSLPGLSGNTIYF
TRBJ2-1	TRBD1	TRBV27	CASSLYNPTGGNEQFF
-	TRBD1	TRBV28	CASSPTGAAYEQYF
TRBJ2-1	TRBD2	TRBV7-7	CASSPGTSGHNEQFF
TRBJ1-1	-	TRBV30	CAAGGGGRMNTEAFF
TRBJ2-7	TRBD2	TRBV10-3	CAIRGEREGYEQYF
TRBJ2-3	-	TRBV5-6	CASSASTNTDTQYF
TRBJ2-7	-	TRBV7-6	CASSLRGPSYEQYF
-	-	TRBV6-1	CASSEWQDYEQYF
TRBJ1-4	TRBD1	TRBV18	CASSRDRGYEKLFF
TRBJ1-4	-	TRBV19	CASSKPNRFEKLFF
TRBJ1-3	TRBD1	TRBV2	CASSGRTGGSGNTIYF